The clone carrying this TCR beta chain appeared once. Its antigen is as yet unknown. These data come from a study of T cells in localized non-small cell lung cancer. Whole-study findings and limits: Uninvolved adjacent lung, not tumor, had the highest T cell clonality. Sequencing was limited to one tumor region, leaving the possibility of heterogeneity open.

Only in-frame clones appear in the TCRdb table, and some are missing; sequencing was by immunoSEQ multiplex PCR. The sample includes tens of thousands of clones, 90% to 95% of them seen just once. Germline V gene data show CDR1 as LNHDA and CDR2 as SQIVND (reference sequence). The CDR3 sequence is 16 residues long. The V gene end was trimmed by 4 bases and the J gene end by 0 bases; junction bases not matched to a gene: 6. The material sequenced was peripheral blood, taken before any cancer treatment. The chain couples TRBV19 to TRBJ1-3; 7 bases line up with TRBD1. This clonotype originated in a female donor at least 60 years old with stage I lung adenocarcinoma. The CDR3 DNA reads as TGTGCCAGTAGTAACGACAGGGTCTCCTCTGGAAACACCATATATTTT. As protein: CASSNDRVSSGNTIYF. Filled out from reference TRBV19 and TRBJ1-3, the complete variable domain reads DGGITQSPKYLFRKEGQNVTLSCEQNLNHDAMYWYRQDPGQGLRLIYYSQIVNDFQKGDIAEGYSVSREKKESFPLTVTSAQKNPTAFYLCASSNDRVSSGNTIYFGEGSWLTVV.